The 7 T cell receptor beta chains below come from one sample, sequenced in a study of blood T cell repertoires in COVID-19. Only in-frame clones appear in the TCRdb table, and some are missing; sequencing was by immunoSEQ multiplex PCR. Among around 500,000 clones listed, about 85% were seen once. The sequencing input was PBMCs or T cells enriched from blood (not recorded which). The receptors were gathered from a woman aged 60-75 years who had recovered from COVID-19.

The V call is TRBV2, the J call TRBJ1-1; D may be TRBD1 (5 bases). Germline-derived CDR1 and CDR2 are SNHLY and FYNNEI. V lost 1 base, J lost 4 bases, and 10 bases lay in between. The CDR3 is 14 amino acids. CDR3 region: CASSEEWGGTEAFF. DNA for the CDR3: TGTGCCAGCAGTGAAGAGTGGGGCGGCACTGAAGCTTTCTTT.

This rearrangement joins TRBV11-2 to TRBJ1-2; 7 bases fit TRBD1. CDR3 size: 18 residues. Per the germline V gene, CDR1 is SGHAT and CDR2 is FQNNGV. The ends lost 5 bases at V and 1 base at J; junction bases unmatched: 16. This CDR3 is CASSDHRAGTVNNYGYTF. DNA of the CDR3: TGTGCCAGCAGCGACCACCGGGCTGGGACAGTGAATAACTATGGCTACACCTTC.

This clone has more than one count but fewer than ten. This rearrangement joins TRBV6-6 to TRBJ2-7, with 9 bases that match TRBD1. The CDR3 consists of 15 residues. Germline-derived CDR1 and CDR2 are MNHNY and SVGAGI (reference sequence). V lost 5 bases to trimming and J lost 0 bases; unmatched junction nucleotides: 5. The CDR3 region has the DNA TGTGCCAGCAGTAACCCGGGACAGGGCTCCTACGAGCAGTACTTC. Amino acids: CASSNPGQGSYEQYF.

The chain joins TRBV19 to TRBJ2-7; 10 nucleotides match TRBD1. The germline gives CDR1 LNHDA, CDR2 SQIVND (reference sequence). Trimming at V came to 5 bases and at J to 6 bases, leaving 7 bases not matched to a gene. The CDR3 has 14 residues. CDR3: CASSSRDRGSEQYF. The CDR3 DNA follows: TGTGCCAGTAGTTCCCGGGACAGGGGATCCGAGCAGTACTTC.

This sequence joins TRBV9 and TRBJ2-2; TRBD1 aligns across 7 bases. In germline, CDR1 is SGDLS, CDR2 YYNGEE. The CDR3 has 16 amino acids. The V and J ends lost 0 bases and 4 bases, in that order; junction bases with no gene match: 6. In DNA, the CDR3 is TGTGCCAGCAGCGTAGATCAGACAGGGAGCACCGGGGAGCTGTTTTTT. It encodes CASSVDQTGSTGELFF.

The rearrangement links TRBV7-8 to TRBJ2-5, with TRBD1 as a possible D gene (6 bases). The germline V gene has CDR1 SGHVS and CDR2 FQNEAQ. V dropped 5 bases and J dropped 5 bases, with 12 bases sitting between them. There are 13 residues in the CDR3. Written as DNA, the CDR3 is TGTGCCAGCAGCAGTACAGGGTTGGAGACCCAGTACTTC. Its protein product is CASSSTGLETQYF.

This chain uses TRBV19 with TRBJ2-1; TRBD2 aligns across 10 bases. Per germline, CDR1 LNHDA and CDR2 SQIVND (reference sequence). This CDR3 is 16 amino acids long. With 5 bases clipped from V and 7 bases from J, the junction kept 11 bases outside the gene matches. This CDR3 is CASSAESGGARNEQFF. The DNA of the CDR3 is TGTGCCAGTAGTGCTGAAAGCGGGGGGGCCAGAAATGAGCAGTTCTTC.